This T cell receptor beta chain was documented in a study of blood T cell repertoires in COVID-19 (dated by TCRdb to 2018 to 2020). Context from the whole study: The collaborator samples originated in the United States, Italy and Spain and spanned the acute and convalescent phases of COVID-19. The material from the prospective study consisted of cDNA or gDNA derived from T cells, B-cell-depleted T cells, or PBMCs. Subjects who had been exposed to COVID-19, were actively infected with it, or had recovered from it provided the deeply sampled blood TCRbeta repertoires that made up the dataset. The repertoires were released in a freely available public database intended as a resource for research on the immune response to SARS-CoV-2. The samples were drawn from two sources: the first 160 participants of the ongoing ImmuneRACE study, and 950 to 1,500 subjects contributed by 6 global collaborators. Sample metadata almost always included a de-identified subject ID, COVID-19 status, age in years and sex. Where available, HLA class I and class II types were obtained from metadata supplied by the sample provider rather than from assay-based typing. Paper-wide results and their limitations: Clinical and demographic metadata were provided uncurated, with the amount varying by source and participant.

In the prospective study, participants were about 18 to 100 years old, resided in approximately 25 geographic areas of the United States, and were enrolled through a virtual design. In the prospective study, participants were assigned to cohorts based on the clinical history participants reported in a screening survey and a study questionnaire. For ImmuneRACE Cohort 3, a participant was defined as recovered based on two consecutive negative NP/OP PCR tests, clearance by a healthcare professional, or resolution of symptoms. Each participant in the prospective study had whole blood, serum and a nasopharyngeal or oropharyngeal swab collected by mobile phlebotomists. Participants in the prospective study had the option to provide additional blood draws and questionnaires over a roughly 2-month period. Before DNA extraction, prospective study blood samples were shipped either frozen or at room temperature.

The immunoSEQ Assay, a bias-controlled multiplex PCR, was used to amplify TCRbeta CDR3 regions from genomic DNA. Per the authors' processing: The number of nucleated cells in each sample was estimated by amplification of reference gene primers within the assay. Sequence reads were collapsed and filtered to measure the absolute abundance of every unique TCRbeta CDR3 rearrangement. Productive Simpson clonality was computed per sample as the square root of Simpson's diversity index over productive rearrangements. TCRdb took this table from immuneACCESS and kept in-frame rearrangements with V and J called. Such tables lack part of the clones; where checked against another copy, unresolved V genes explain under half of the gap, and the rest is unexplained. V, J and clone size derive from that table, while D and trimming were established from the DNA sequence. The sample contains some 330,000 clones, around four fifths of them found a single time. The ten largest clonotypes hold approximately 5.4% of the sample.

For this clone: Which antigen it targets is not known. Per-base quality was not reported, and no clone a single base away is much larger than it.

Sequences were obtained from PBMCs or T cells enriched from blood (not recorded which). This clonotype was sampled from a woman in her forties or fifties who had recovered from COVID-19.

The DNA sequence follows: TGTGCCAGCAGTGAAGGGTTCGTGGGAGCTTATGGCTACACCTTC. Its product reads: CASSEGFVGAYGYTF. The chain was built from TRBV6-1 and TRBJ1-2, with the D gene not clear enough to name. Taken from the germline V gene, the CDR1 and CDR2 loops are MNHNS and SASEGT. V is cut by 1 base and J by 5 bases, and the space between the germline ends is 14 bases. Spanning cysteine to phenylalanine, the CDR3 consists of 15 amino acids. The DNA shown is the 45-base CDR3, in frame from base 1.